Listed below are T cell receptor beta chains from one sample, sequenced in a study of blood T cell repertoires in COVID-19. Generated by immunoSEQ multiplex PCR, the TCRdb table keeps only in-frame clones and is missing some. This sample yields fewer than 70,000 clones, of which around 85% are seen a single time; about 15% belongs to the top ten. Sequenced input: peripheral blood. These receptors were obtained from a man aged 40-50 years with COVID-19, enrolled during active disease. Each CDR3 is given with its conserved first and last residue. The D gene is left open where the match is weak. Size tells how often a clone was seen (once, few, many) or the class of an expanded clone, and some rows leave it out.

d_call	clone_size	v_call	j_call	cdr3_aa	cdr3_nt
TRBD1	-	TRBV3-1/TRBV3-2	TRBJ2-5	CASKTGGAETQYF	TGTGCCAGCAAAACAGGGGGCGCAGAGACCCAGTACTTC
TRBD1	-	TRBV3-1/TRBV3-2	TRBJ1-6	CASSQGGGTGNSSPLHF	TGTGCCAGCAGCCAGGGAGGAGGGACAGGGAATAGTTCACCCCTCCACTTT
TRBD1	-	TRBV10-1	TRBJ2-3	CASSDGSGGGSTDTQYF	TGCGCCAGCAGTGACGGATCAGGGGGCGGTAGCACAGATACGCAGTATTTT
-	-	TRBV7-9	TRBJ2-7	CASRTSGAFIEQYF	TGTGCCAGCAGGACCTCAGGGGCCTTTATTGAGCAGTACTTC
-	-	TRBV18	TRBJ1-1	CASSPLRSGSGTEAFF	TGTGCCAGCTCACCACTACGCTCAGGGTCGGGCACTGAAGCTTTCTTT
-	-	TRBV2	TRBJ1-2	CASSKGALNYGYTF	TGTGCCAGCAGTAAAGGGGCCCTTAACTATGGCTACACCTTC
-	-	TRBV4-2	TRBJ2-5	CASSQEGAVGAQYF	TGTGCCAGCAGCCAAGAAGGCGCGGTAGGGGCCCAGTACTTC
-	few	TRBV3-1/TRBV3-2	TRBJ1-2	CASSQQNRNGYTF	TGTGCCAGCAGCCAACAGAACAGGAATGGCTACACCTTC
-	-	TRBV5-1	TRBJ2-5	CASSLTETQYF	TGCGCCAGCAGCTTGACTGAGACCCAGTACTTC
-	-	TRBV18	TRBJ1-5	CASSPYNQPQHF	TGTGCCAGCTCACCTTACAATCAGCCCCAGCATTTT
TRBD1	-	TRBV6-1	TRBJ2-7	CASSGPRTGGIHEQYF	TGTGCCAGCAGTGGACCTCGGACAGGGGGAATCCACGAGCAGTACTTC
-	-	TRBV5-1	TRBJ1-5	CASSVGGGNQPQHF	TGCGCCAGCAGCGTCGGGGGAGGCAATCAGCCCCAGCATTTT
-	-	TRBV28	TRBJ2-7	CASSLPGRGYEQYF	TGTGCCAGCAGTCTCCCCGGCCGGGGGTACGAGCAGTACTTC
-	few	TRBV5-4	TRBJ1-6	CASSLFQGNSPLHF	TGTGCCAGCAGCTTGTTCCAGGGTAATTCACCCCTCCACTTT
TRBD1	-	TRBV12-3/TRBV12-4	TRBJ1-2	CASSATGESGYTF	TGTGCCAGCAGTGCGACAGGGGAAAGTGGCTACACCTTC
TRBD2	-	TRBV10-3	TRBJ2-1	CAISGLAGVYNEQFF	TGTGCCATCAGCGGACTAGCGGGGGTCTACAATGAGCAGTTCTTC
TRBD1	few	TRBV5-4	TRBJ1-2	CATRTGRSYGYTF	TGTGCCACCCGGACAGGGCGGAGCTATGGCTACACCTTC
-	-	TRBV24-1	TRBJ2-1	CATSAFSGSSGQFF	TGTGCCACCAGTGCCTTTTCTGGGAGTTCGGGGCAGTTCTTC
TRBD1	-	TRBV5-1	TRBJ1-2	CASSQQGTYGYTF	TGCGCCAGCAGCCAACAGGGGACCTATGGCTACACCTTC
-	-	TRBV12-2	TRBJ2-1	CASRSGTSPFF	TGTGCAAGTCGTTCCGGGACTAGTCCGTTCTTC
-	-	TRBV10-2	TRBJ2-2	CASSDTQGFGELFF	TGCGCCAGCAGTGATACCCAGGGCTTCGGGGAGCTGTTTTTT
-	-	TRBV30	TRBJ2-1	CAWSPKGGAYNEQFF	TGTGCCTGGAGCCCAAAGGGGGGGGCCTACAATGAGCAGTTCTTC
-	-	TRBV7-8	TRBJ1-5	CASSLAEDRSQPQHF	TGTGCCAGCAGCTTAGCCGAAGACAGGAGTCAGCCCCAGCATTTT
-	-	TRBV12-3/TRBV12-4	TRBJ2-5	CASSFFGAETQYF	TGTGCCAGCAGTTTTTTTGGGGCAGAGACCCAGTACTTC
-	-	TRBV4-1	TRBJ1-2	CASSPQEVGNYGYTF	TGCGCCAGCAGCCCTCAGGAGGTGGGCAACTATGGCTACACCTTC
-	-	TRBV5-5	TRBJ1-5	CASSFSGGAGNNQPQHF	TGTGCCAGCAGCTTTTCGGGGGGCGCGGGGAACAATCAGCCCCAGCATTTT
-	-	TRBV6-1	TRBJ1-2	CASSEGSLGGYTF	TGTGCCAGCAGTGAAGGGAGCCTGGGTGGCTACACCTTC
TRBD1	-	TRBV28	TRBJ2-3	CASGIGQGTDTQYF	TGTGCCAGCGGAATCGGACAGGGCACAGATACGCAGTATTTT
-	-	TRBV5-4	TRBJ2-1	CASSLGASSYNEQFF	TGTGCCAGCAGCTTGGGGGCAAGCTCCTACAATGAGCAGTTCTTC
-	-	TRBV5-1	TRBJ1-6	CASSGTLNSPLHF	TGCGCCAGCAGCGGTACTCTTAATTCACCCCTCCACTTT
-	-	TRBV11-2	TRBJ2-3	CASSSAEAPADTQYF	TGTGCCAGCAGCTCAGCGGAGGCCCCAGCAGATACGCAGTATTTT
TRBD2	-	TRBV2	TRBJ2-3	CASSLAGAFSSFTDTQYF	TGTGCCAGCAGTCTAGCGGGGGCCTTTAGTTCATTCACAGATACGCAGTATTTT
-	few	TRBV18	TRBJ1-1	CASSPITANTEAFF	TGTGCCAGCTCACCAATAACAGCGAACACTGAAGCTTTCTTT
TRBD2	-	TRBV6-5	TRBJ2-1	CASSKTSGGVKEQFF	TGTGCCAGCAGTAAGACTAGCGGGGGGGTGAAAGAGCAGTTCTTC
-	few	TRBV2	TRBJ2-7	CASRISQWAEQYF	TGTGCCAGCAGGATAAGCCAGTGGGCCGAGCAGTACTTC
-	-	TRBV2	TRBJ1-3	CAGARAGLISGNTIYF	TGTGCCGGAGCCAGGGCAGGGCTAATCTCTGGAAACACCATATATTTT
-	-	TRBV24-1	TRBJ1-2	CATMTVTGYGYTF	TGTGCCACCATGACGGTTACAGGGTATGGCTACACCTTC
TRBD1	once	TRBV6-5	TRBJ1-3	CAGQGGGNTIYF	TGTGCCGGACAGGGAGGTGGAAACACCATATATTTT
TRBD2	-	TRBV3-1/TRBV3-2	TRBJ2-1	CASSLSGGSYNEQFF	TGTGCCAGCAGCCTTAGCGGGGGTTCCTACAATGAGCAGTTCTTC
TRBD1	-	TRBV28	TRBJ1-1	CASSPGTGVNTEAFF	TGTGCCAGCAGTCCCGGGACAGGAGTGAACACTGAAGCTTTCTTT
TRBD2	-	TRBV15	TRBJ2-5	CATSRVGGVGKETQYF	TGTGCCACCAGCAGAGTTGGGGGGGTCGGCAAAGAGACCCAGTACTTC
-	-	TRBV5-4	TRBJ2-5	CASSQNQLVSSSKTQYF	TGTGCCAGCAGCCAAAACCAGCTAGTTAGCTCCAGTAAGACCCAGTACTTC
TRBD2	-	TRBV3-1/TRBV3-2	TRBJ2-1	CASSQNIQRGGRNEQFF	TGTGCCAGCAGCCAAAATATCCAGCGGGGGGGCCGGAATGAGCAGTTCTTC
-	-	TRBV5-1	TRBJ2-3	CASSFEEKGTDTQYF	TGCGCCAGCAGCTTCGAGGAGAAGGGGACAGATACGCAGTATTTT
TRBD1	-	TRBV5-4	TRBJ2-1	CASSAGTGALSSRGEQFF	TGTGCCAGCAGCGCCGGGACAGGGGCCCTCTCGTCCAGGGGTGAGCAGTTCTTC